This T cell receptor beta chain was documented in a study of liver allograft versus peripheral blood T cells. Study summary: Liver transplant recipients had T cell receptor repertoires compared between transplanted liver and peripheral blood.

This clonotype showed up just a few times. The V and J ends lost 5 bases and 3 bases respectively, with 8 bases between them. The CDR3 is 12 amino acids. TCRdb re-analysed the reads in MiXCR, keeping a single row per CDR3 protein. The table has 5,000 to 7,000 distinct CDR3 sequences, roughly a sixth seen once. The chain couples TRBV12-3 or TRBV12-4 to TRBJ2-7, with D maybe TRBD1 (5 bases). This TCR derives from a human patient who had a liver transplant. Some T cells may be graft donor cells. CDR3 loop: CASSLQVYEQYF. CDR3 nucleotides: TGTGCCAGCAGTCTACAGGTCTACGAGCAGTACTTC.